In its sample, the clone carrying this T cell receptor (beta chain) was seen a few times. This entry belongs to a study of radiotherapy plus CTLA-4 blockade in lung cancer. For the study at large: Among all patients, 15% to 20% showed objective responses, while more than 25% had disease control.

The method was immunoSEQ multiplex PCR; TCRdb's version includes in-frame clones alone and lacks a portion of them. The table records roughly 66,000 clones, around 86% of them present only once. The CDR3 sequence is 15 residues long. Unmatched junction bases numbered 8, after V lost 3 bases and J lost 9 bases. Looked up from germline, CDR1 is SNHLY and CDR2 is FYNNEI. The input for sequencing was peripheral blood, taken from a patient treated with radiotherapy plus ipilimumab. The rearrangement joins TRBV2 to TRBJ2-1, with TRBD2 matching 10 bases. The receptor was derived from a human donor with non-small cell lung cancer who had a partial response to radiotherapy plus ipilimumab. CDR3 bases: TGTGCCAGCAGTGATTCCCTAGCGGGAGACGGTGAGCAGTTCTTC. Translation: CASSDSLAGDGEQFF.